This passage covers 27 T cell receptor beta chains from one sample sequenced in a study of blood T cell repertoires in COVID-19. Profiled with immunoSEQ multiplex PCR; TCRdb holds only in-frame clones, not every one. The sample comprises 89,000 or so clones, around 84% of which are singletons, and around 38% rests with the top ten. The sequenced material came from peripheral blood. The receptors shown here come from an elderly man with acute or convalescent COVID-19.

This chain links TRBV7-9 with TRBJ2-3; 9 bases map to TRBD2. CDR1 and CDR2 from the germline V gene are SEHNR and FQNEAQ (reference sequence). The CDR3 totals 15 residues. V lost 2 bases to trimming and J lost 3 bases; unmatched junction nucleotides: 3. The CDR3 is CASSLLAGGTDTQYF. The DNA of the CDR3 is TGTGCCAGCAGCTTACTGGCGGGAGGGACAGATACGCAGTATTTT.

The chain recombines TRBV4-1 with TRBJ1-1; 8 nucleotides align to TRBD1. CDR3 length: 13 amino acids. Trimming took 0 bases from V and 7 from J; bases not matched to a gene: 1. CDR1 is MGHRA and CDR2 is YSYEKL in the germline V gene. The CDR3 sequence is CASSQEGQGEAFF. CDR3 DNA: TGCGCCAGCAGCCAAGAAGGACAGGGTGAAGCTTTCTTT.

This chain uses TRBV10-3 with TRBJ2-2, with 11 bases that match TRBD2. CDR3 length: 14 residues. The germline gives CDR1 ENHRY, CDR2 SYGVKD. V was pared by 10 bases and J by 8 bases, with 9 bases of the junction left unmatched. CDR3 protein: CATTGTSGTGELFF. CDR3 DNA: TGTGCCACCACCGGGACTAGCGGTACGGGGGAGCTGTTTTTT.

The V and J genes are TRBV19 and TRBJ2-1; 9 bases match TRBD2. Germline values: CDR1 LNHDA, CDR2 SQIVND (reference sequence). This CDR3 spans 17 amino acids. J gave up 4 bases and V 0 bases, and 7 bases lay outside the gene matches. The CDR3 here is CASSIDLAGRSYNEQFF. In nucleotides, the CDR3 is TGTGCCAGTAGTATAGACCTAGCGGGAAGATCATACAATGAGCAGTTCTTC.

This chain joins TRBV6-2 or TRBV6-3 and TRBJ2-5, with 9 nucleotides matching TRBD2. Trimming took 5 bases from V and 5 from J; bases not matched to a gene: 3. The CDR3 consists of 13 residues. Per the germline V gene, CDR1 is MNHEY and CDR2 is SVGEGT. The CDR3 protein is CASSRTSAETQYF. CDR3 coding DNA: TGTGCCAGCAGTCGGACTAGCGCGGAGACCCAGTACTTC.

The V gene is TRBV5-1, the J gene TRBJ2-3; 7 bases match TRBD1. V was pared by 4 bases and J by 0 bases, with 14 bases of the junction left unmatched. The CDR3 has 18 amino acids. The germline gives CDR1 SGHRS, CDR2 YFSETQ. The CDR3 loop is CASSRTGPSPASTDTQYF. The CDR3 DNA follows: TGCGCCAGCAGCCGGACAGGTCCGTCTCCTGCTAGCACAGATACGCAGTATTTT.

The chain recombines TRBV28 with TRBJ2-2; 9 nucleotides align to TRBD1. This CDR3 is built from 15 residues. V dropped 5 bases and J dropped 7; count of bases not matched to a gene: 8. Germline CDR1 is MDHEN and CDR2 is SYDVKM. CDR3 sequence reads: CASSKQGALSGELFF. The CDR3 DNA reads as TGTGCCAGCAGTAAACAGGGGGCGCTCAGCGGGGAGCTGTTTTTT.

The chain recombines TRBV5-4 with TRBJ1-2, with a tentative D call TRBD1 (5 bases). Germline V gene lookup returns CDR1 SGHNT and CDR2 YYREEE (reference sequence). This CDR3 has 10 residues. CDR3 region: CVDGTRGYTF. CDR3 nucleotides: TGTGTTGACGGGACTCGTGGCTACACCTTC.

As DNA, the CDR3 is TGTGCCAGCTCAAAACGGGGGGATCAGCCCCAGCATTTT. This encodes CASSKRGDQPQHF. The chain links TRBV18 to TRBJ1-5; a weak D match, TRBD1 (5 bases). The CDR3 covers 13 residues. Germline CDR1 reads KGHSH; CDR2 reads LQKENI. The V gene lost 5 bases and the J gene lost 5 bases, with 10 bases spanning the gap.

The chain employs TRBV10-3 and TRBJ1-6; 10 bases agree with TRBD1. Germline CDR1 reads ENHRY; CDR2 reads SYGVKD. There are 14 residues in the CDR3. Losses at the gene ends were 6 bases for V and 10 bases for J; bases not matched to a gene: 6. CDR3 sequence: CAIRTDRGQSPLHF. The CDR3 nucleotides are TGTGCCATCAGGACCGACAGGGGGCAGTCACCCCTCCACTTT.

The V gene is TRBV5-1, the J gene TRBJ2-2, with D unresolved. This CDR3 spans 15 amino acids. Germline loops: CDR1 SGHRS, CDR2 YFSETQ. V lost 2 bases, J lost 0 bases, and 8 bases lay in between. Written as DNA, the CDR3 is TGCGCCAGCAGCTTCGTTATCGCGAACACCGGGGAGCTGTTTTTT. Its protein is CASSFVIANTGELFF.

Only a few counts were recorded for this clone. J is TRBJ2-1 and V is TRBV27, with 12 bases lining up with TRBD2. V lost 6 bases and J lost 8; bases outside the gene matches: 2. CDR3 length equals 13 residues. Germline-derived CDR1 and CDR2 are MNHEY and SMNVEV (reference sequence). The CDR3 loop reads CASRTSGSYEQFF. The CDR3, as DNA: TGTGCCAGCAGGACTAGCGGGAGCTATGAGCAGTTCTTC.

This clone was observed a few times. The chain recombines TRBV6-5 with TRBJ1-2; D not certain. The CDR3 runs 14 residues. Between the trimmed V and J ends, which lost 8 bases and 7 bases, there was a span of 20 bases. Germline CDR1 MNHEY, CDR2 SVGAGI. DNA for the CDR3: TGTGCCAGCCGGGAAAGCTATTCCTATGTTGGCTACACCTTC. It specifies CASRESYSYVGYTF.

The rearrangement links TRBV3-1 (or the pseudogene TRBV3-2) to TRBJ2-7; the D gene is possibly TRBD1 (5 bases). CDR1 LGHDT and CDR2 YNNKEL come from the germline V gene (reference sequence). The V end was cut by 1 base, the J end by 1 base, with 8 bases between. The CDR3 has 14 residues. The DNA of the CDR3 is TGTGCCAGCAGCCAAGCGCAGGGATCCTACGAGCAGTACTTC. Residues: CASSQAQGSYEQYF.

The genes are TRBV29-1 and TRBJ1-5, with TRBD1 identical over 7 bases. The CDR3 has 13 amino acids. CDR1 and CDR2 from the germline V gene are SQVTM and ANQGSEA. V was clipped by 4 bases and J by 5 bases; unmatched bases: 5. As DNA, the CDR3 is TGCAGCGTTGCAGGGGGTAGGGATCAGCCCCAGCATTTT. As protein: CSVAGGRDQPQHF.

The chain is built from TRBV19 and TRBJ2-3; TRBD1 matches 7 bases. The CDR3 is 14 amino acids. CDR1 is LNHDA, CDR2 SQIVND, per germline (reference sequence). Trimming removed 4 bases from V and 2 bases from J; junction bases left unmatched: 3. The CDR3 DNA is TGTGCCAGTAGTACCACAGGGGACACAGATACGCAGTATTTT. The encoded protein is CASSTTGDTDTQYF.

The genes are TRBV5-6 and TRBJ2-1; 7 nucleotides align to TRBD2. Germline V CDR1 and CDR2: SGHDT, YYEEEE. This CDR3 is 16 amino acids long. The V and J ends lost 4 bases and 1 base, in that order; junction bases with no gene match: 8. The CDR3 bases are TGTGCCAGCAGCCGAAACGGGAGGCGATCCTACAATGAGCAGTTCTTC. It is translated as CASSRNGRRSYNEQFF. Full variable domain (rest looked up from reference TRBV5-6 and TRBJ2-1): DAGVTQSPTHLIKTRGQQVTLRCSPKSGHDTVSWYQQALGQGPQFIFQYYEEEERQRGNFPDRFSGHQFPNYSSELNVNALLLGDSALYLCASSRNGRRSYNEQFFGPGTRLTVL.

The gene calls are TRBV30 and TRBJ2-7, with D possibly matching TRBD1 (5 bases). The CDR3 totals 12 residues. Germline V gives CDR1 GTSNPN, CDR2 SVGIG (reference sequence). Trimming removed 4 bases at V and 2 bases at J, with 9 bases between. CDR3 sequence (DNA): TGTGCCTGGAAAGGGGTGGCCTACGAGCAGTACTTC. Its protein is CAWKGVAYEQYF.

This clone was seen only once. This rearrangement joins TRBV7-9 to TRBJ2-5, with 7 bases aligning to TRBD2. V trimming: 5 bases; J trimming: 4 bases; junction bases outside the gene matches: 13. Germline CDR1 is SEHNR and CDR2 is FQNEAQ (reference sequence). The CDR3 is made up of 16 amino acids. The CDR3 DNA sequence: TGTGCCAGCAGCCCCCCGGGGATAGCGGGTAGAGAGACCCAGTACTTC. Encoded protein: CASSPPGIAGRETQYF.

The V and J genes are TRBV3-1 (or the pseudogene TRBV3-2) and TRBJ2-5, with TRBD2 matching over 10 bases. The CDR3 runs 16 residues. The V segment lost 5 bases and the J segment 5 bases; nucleotides outside the gene matches: 11. Germline lookup yields CDR1 LGHDT and CDR2 YNNKEL (reference sequence). DNA for the CDR3: TGTGCCAGCAGCTTTCGAGCGGGAGGGCCGAAGGAGACCCAGTACTTC. Translating gives CASSFRAGGPKETQYF.

The V and J genes are TRBV29-1 and TRBJ2-2; D uncertain. CDR3 length: 13 residues. Germline CDR1 SQVTM, CDR2 ANQGSEA. The ends were cut back, 4 bases at V and 1 base at J, with 7 bases in the middle. The CDR3: CSVAPGNTGELFF. The CDR3 DNA is TGCAGCGTTGCTCCAGGGAACACCGGGGAGCTGTTTTTT.

The genes are TRBV4-1 and TRBJ2-7, with D possibly TRBD1 on 6 matching bases. CDR3 length equals 15 residues. CDR1 is MGHRA and CDR2 is YSYEKL in the germline V gene. Trimming shortened V by 1 base and J by 3 bases, and 13 bases separated the two germline ends. The DNA for the CDR3 is TGCGCCAGCAGCCAAGGATTGCAGGGGAACTACGAGCAGTACTTC. This encodes CASSQGLQGNYEQYF.

The chain has TRBV7-8 and TRBJ2-7; 7 bases agree with TRBD1. The CDR3 is 15 amino acids. Germline CDR1 is SGHVS and CDR2 is FQNEAQ. After removal of 1 base from V and 6 bases from J, the junction contained 9 bases not matched to a gene. The CDR3 nucleotides are TGTGCCAGCAGCTTAGGACAGGGATTGATACGCGAGCAGTACTTC. Translation gives CASSLGQGLIREQYF.

V and J are TRBV19 and TRBJ2-7, with 9 bases matching TRBD2. The CDR3 is 15 residues long. Germline V gene data show CDR1 as LNHDA and CDR2 as SQIVND (reference sequence). The V and J ends lost 5 bases and 0 bases, in that order; junction bases with no gene match: 5. The CDR3 DNA follows: TGTGCCAGTAGTGTAACTAGCGGGTACTCCTACGAGCAGTACTTC. Its translation: CASSVTSGYSYEQYF.

The chain uses TRBV19 and TRBJ2-5; D is perhaps TRBD1 (6 bases). The germline V and J ends were trimmed by 1 base and 2 bases, with 8 bases remaining between them. CDR1 is LNHDA, CDR2 SQIVND, per germline (reference sequence). This CDR3 contains 14 residues. CDR3 region: CASSIGGPQETQYF. The CDR3 DNA is TGTGCCAGTAGTATAGGGGGGCCTCAAGAGACCCAGTACTTC.

V usage is TRBV28 and J usage is TRBJ1-2; 9 bases are shared with TRBD1. The length of the CDR3 is 13 residues. V lost 6 bases and J lost 1; bases outside the gene matches: 0. CDR1 MDHEN and CDR2 SYDVKM come from the germline V gene. CDR3 residues: CASRGQGNYGYTF. The CDR3 nucleotides read TGTGCCAGCAGGGGACAGGGTAACTATGGCTACACCTTC.

V gene TRBV9 combines with J gene TRBJ1-2, with TRBD1 as a possible D gene (5 bases). Germline V gene lookup returns CDR1 SGDLS and CDR2 YYNGEE. The CDR3 extends over 14 amino acids. Trimming shortened V by 2 bases and J by 0 bases, and 8 bases separated the two germline ends. The CDR3 protein is CASSVGLANYGYTF. The CDR3 DNA follows: TGTGCCAGCAGCGTGGGGCTAGCTAACTATGGCTACACCTTC.